This T cell receptor beta chain is drawn from a study of T-cell reconstitution after alpha-beta-depleted transplantation in children. Study outcomes and limitations: From newly produced T cells came most of the T-cell counts and diversity one year after transplant. Some patients' high day-60 TCRbeta diversity was traced to surviving recipient T cells and thymic progenitors.

Trimming at V came to 1 base and at J to 8 bases, leaving 2 bases not matched to a gene. Germline V CDR1 and CDR2: SNHLY, FYNNEI. The length of the CDR3 is 13 residues. Unique molecular identifiers were used in preparing the TCRbeta library. MiXCR, run by TCRdb on the PCR reads, gives a single entry per CDR3 protein. The sample records 200,000 to 250,000 distinct CDR3 sequences, 20% to 30% being singletons. Notes on this clonotype: No antigen is known for it.

The chain couples TRBV2 to TRBJ2-1, with 7 positions matching TRBD1. This TCR was sampled from a girl aged 2-10 years with Fanconi anemia, due to receive a stem cell transplant. The sequencing here drew on PBMCs, taken before TCRalphabeta/CD19-depleted stem cell transplant. CDR3 nucleotides: TGTGCCAGCAGTGAAGAGGGGGCCCATGAGCAGTTCTTC. This encodes CASSEEGAHEQFF.